Following are 5 T cell receptor beta chains from one sample sequenced in a study of blood T cell repertoires in COVID-19. The data were produced by immunoSEQ multiplex PCR, yet TCRdb's version contains in-frame clones alone and is incomplete. The sample records 120,000 or so clones, 84% being singletons. The sample consisted of PBMCs or T cells enriched from blood (not recorded which). These receptor sequences come from a woman aged 25-40 years who had recovered from COVID-19.

The chain uses TRBV19 and TRBJ2-1, with a tentative D call TRBD1 (6 bases). The V end lost 6 bases, the J end lost 5 bases, and 17 bases lay between the germline ends. Germline assignment: CDR1 LNHDA and CDR2 SQIVND (reference sequence). The CDR3 has 15 residues. This CDR3 is CASSLDRRANNEQFF. The CDR3 coding sequence is TGTGCCAGTAGCCTCGACAGGCGGGCTAACAATGAGCAGTTCTTC.

This clone was counted a few times. The chain couples TRBV13 to TRBJ1-4; 9 bases match TRBD1. J was trimmed by 7 bases and V by 5 bases; bases with no gene match: 8. Germline assignment: CDR1 PRHDT and CDR2 FYEKMQ (reference sequence). There are 15 residues in the CDR3. CDR3 sequence (DNA): TGTGCCAGCAGCCTAAACAGGGGGCGCGTTGAAAAACTGTTTTTT. This gives the protein CASSLNRGRVEKLFF.

The CDR3 DNA reads as TGCAGTGCTAGTCGCGACAGGGGTTACTACGAGCAGTACTTC. Translating gives CSASRDRGYYEQYF. The chain combines TRBV20-1 with TRBJ2-7; TRBD1 matches at 8 bases. This CDR3 region has 14 residues. Germline loops: CDR1 DFQATT, CDR2 SNEGSKA (reference sequence). V trimming: 3 bases; J trimming: 3 bases; junction bases outside the gene matches: 7.

This clone was seen more than once but under ten times. This chain links TRBV4-2 with TRBJ2-3; possible D gene TRBD2, 6 bases. Trimming pared 6 bases from V and 2 bases from J, leaving 21 bases between. Germline V gene sequence: CDR1 LGHNA, CDR2 YNFKEQ. This CDR3 has 17 amino acids. The CDR3 protein is CASSPRPGREPTDTQYF. The CDR3 nucleotides are TGTGCCAGCAGTCCCCGCCCGGGACGGGAGCCCACAGATACGCAGTATTTT.

The genes are TRBV15 and TRBJ2-2; 7 nucleotides align to TRBD2. Germline V lookup: CDR1 LNHNV, CDR2 YYDKDF (reference sequence). V gave up 1 base and J gave up 3 bases; unmatched junction bases: 2. The CDR3 consists of 15 residues. CDR3 in DNA: TGTGCCACCAGCAGAGTTGGACTAGACACCGGGGAGCTGTTTTTT. It is translated as CATSRVGLDTGELFF.